This T cell receptor (beta chain) was identified during a study of cytomegalovirus exposure and HLA in healthy donors. Overall study findings and caveats: Highly shared variants forming one cluster were likely a sequencing artifact. Overall, roughly 170 TCR beta chains were annotated as cytomegalovirus-associated. Presence/absence analyses treated sequencing depth as roughly uniform across donors.

PCR employed 60 Vbeta and 13 Jbeta primers. Clones were read by immunoSEQ multiplex PCR, and TCRdb kept only the in-frame ones, dropping some. The sample lists roughly 110,000 clones; about four fifths were seen once. Germline CDR1 reads SEHNR; CDR2 reads FQNEAQ (reference sequence). V gave up 5 bases and J gave up 4 bases, with 11 bases separating them. The CDR3 spans 13 residues. To note about this clone: Its antigen is not identified.

Sequenced material: PBMCs. The TCR originated in a woman between 50 and 59 years old in good health and CMV-seropositive. The chain combines TRBV7-9 with TRBJ2-5; D perhaps matches TRBD1 (5 bases). The CDR3 here is CASSKMDTETQYF. In DNA form, the CDR3 reads TGTGCCAGCAGCAAAATGGACACAGAGACCCAGTACTTC. Full variable domain (outside the CDR3, taken from reference TRBV7-9 and TRBJ2-5): DTGVSQNPRHKITKRGQNVTFRCDPISEHNRLYWYRQTLGQGPEFLTYFQNEAQLEKSRLLSDRFSAERPKGSFSTLEIQRTEQGDSAMYLCASSKMDTETQYFGPGTRLLVL.